The 17 T cell receptor beta chains below were found in one sample sequenced in a study of sequential checkpoint blockade in melanoma. The treatment was: randomized to nivolumab then ipilimumab (arm A) or the reverse (arm B). Assay used: immunoSEQ multiplex PCR; TCRdb lists only in-frame clones, some missing. Of roughly 20,000 clones in the sample, about four fifths are singletons; the top ten hold roughly a third. The sequenced sample was CD8+ T cells sorted from blood (inferred from file names), obtained from a patient given nivolumab and ipilimumab in sequence. The origin of the receptors is a human donor with melanoma.

This sequence joins TRBV2 and TRBJ1-1, with D perhaps matching TRBD1 (5 bases). This CDR3 is 16 amino acids long. V was clipped by 1 base and J by 2 bases, with 14 bases between them. The V gene's germline CDR1 is SNHLY and CDR2 FYNNEI. The CDR3 loop reads CASSEVQGAPNTEAFF. CDR3 bases: TGTGCCAGCAGTGAAGTGCAAGGGGCGCCAAACACTGAAGCTTTCTTT.

This chain links TRBV6-6 with TRBJ1-1, with 8 bases fitting TRBD1. The length of the CDR3 is 13 residues. The ends lost 6 bases at V and 4 bases at J; junction bases unmatched: 4. Germline CDR1 and CDR2: MNHNY and SVGAGI (reference sequence). CDR3 loop: CASSLDRGTEAFF. In DNA, the CDR3 is TGTGCCAGCAGCCTTGACAGGGGCACTGAAGCTTTCTTT.

The gene calls are TRBV7-8 and TRBJ2-1; TRBD1 matches 8 bases. The germline gives CDR1 SGHVS, CDR2 FQNEAQ. The CDR3 spans 16 residues. With 3 bases clipped from V and 0 bases from J, the junction kept 4 bases outside the gene matches. CDR3 DNA sequence: TGTGCCAGCAGCTTCGGGCAGGGGGCCTCCTACAATGAGCAGTTCTTC. Translating it yields CASSFGQGASYNEQFF.

The genes are TRBV29-1 and TRBJ1-2, with unresolved D. Trimming removed 3 bases from V and 1 base from J, with 3 bases in between. The germline V gene encodes CDR1 SQVTM and CDR2 ANQGSEA. There are 11 residues in the CDR3. The CDR3 spells CSVDSNYGYTF. The CDR3 DNA is TGCAGCGTTGACAGTAACTATGGCTACACCTTC.

There are a few counts of this clone. The chain employs TRBV2 and TRBJ2-1, with TRBD2 identical over 8 bases. Germline CDR1 reads SNHLY; CDR2 reads FYNNEI. V was pared by 4 bases and J by 8 bases, with 4 bases of the junction left unmatched. The CDR3 sequence is 13 residues long. The CDR3 nucleotides are TGTGCCAGCAGTGCGTATAGCGGGGATGAGCAGTTCTTC. This encodes CASSAYSGDEQFF.

The sample holds one count of this clone. The chain links TRBV19 to TRBJ2-2; 9 bases fit TRBD2. The CDR3 loop spans 17 amino acids. V was pared by 7 bases and J by 4 bases, with 13 bases of the junction left unmatched. The germline V gene encodes CDR1 LNHDA and CDR2 SQIVND (reference sequence). The CDR3: CASTQAGGFYSTGELFF. DNA of the CDR3: TGTGCCAGTACTCAAGCGGGAGGTTTTTATAGCACCGGGGAGCTGTTTTTT.

CDR3 coding DNA: TGTGCCAGCAGCTTAACGACAGGGGCGAACACTGAAGCTTTCTTT. This gives the protein CASSLTTGANTEAFF. V is TRBV7-9 and J is TRBJ1-1; 8 bases map to TRBD1. This CDR3 has 15 residues. Per the germline V gene, CDR1 is SEHNR and CDR2 is FQNEAQ (reference sequence). The V and J ends lost 2 bases and 1 base, in that order; junction bases with no gene match: 3.

The chain couples TRBV14 to TRBJ2-7; no clear D gene. Germline loops: CDR1 SGHDN, CDR2 FVKESK. The CDR3 contains 14 residues. V was pared by 0 bases and J by 1 base, with 7 bases between. The DNA for the CDR3 is TGTGCCAGCAGCCAAGACAGGCTATCCTACGAGCAGTACTTC. The encoded protein is CASSQDRLSYEQYF.

V and J are TRBV28 and TRBJ2-1; TRBD2 matches 13 bases. Germline CDR1 is MDHEN and CDR2 is SYDVKM. With 4 bases clipped from V and 7 bases from J, the junction kept 4 bases outside the gene matches. This CDR3 is 15 amino acids long. This CDR3 reads CASSWGLAGYNEQFF. The DNA for the CDR3 is TGTGCCAGCAGTTGGGGACTAGCGGGATATAATGAGCAGTTCTTC.

This rearrangement joins TRBV28 to TRBJ1-1; 8 nucleotides line up with TRBD1. Germline lookup yields CDR1 MDHEN and CDR2 SYDVKM. The V segment lost 5 bases and the J segment 1 base; nucleotides outside the gene matches: 6. This CDR3 region has 15 residues. The CDR3 bases are TGTGCCAGCAGTGCCCAGGGGGCGCCGAACACTGAAGCTTTCTTT. Its translation is CASSAQGAPNTEAFF.

The chain links TRBV28 to TRBJ2-1, with D tentatively TRBD1 (5 bases). Germline V lookup: CDR1 MDHEN, CDR2 SYDVKM. V lost 8 bases and J 7 bases, leaving 6 bases between the germline ends. CDR3 size: 10 residues. CDR3 region: CASGQNEQFF. As DNA, the CDR3 is TGTGCCAGCGGACAAAATGAGCAGTTCTTC.

J is TRBJ2-5 and V is TRBV7-3; 14 bases fit TRBD2. The germline V gene has CDR1 SGHTA and CDR2 FQGTGA. There are 17 residues in the CDR3. Losses at the gene ends were 5 bases for V and 1 base for J; bases not matched to a gene: 6. The CDR3 loop is CASSPGTSGGLQETQYF. CDR3 DNA sequence: TGTGCCAGCAGCCCCGGGACTAGCGGGGGCCTCCAAGAGACCCAGTACTTC.

V is TRBV9 and J is TRBJ1-1; no definite D call. Germline loops: CDR1 SGDLS, CDR2 YYNGEE. This CDR3 region has 20 residues. Trimming removed 1 base at V and 1 base at J, with 26 bases between. The CDR3: CASSVNPGRETLPENTEAFF. The CDR3, as DNA: TGTGCCAGCAGCGTAAACCCCGGAAGGGAGACCCTCCCCGAGAACACTGAAGCTTTCTTT.

The rearrangement joins TRBV7-9 to TRBJ2-2; D is possibly TRBD1 (5 bases). V dropped 6 bases and J dropped 4 bases, with 9 bases sitting between them. The CDR3 totals 13 residues. From germline, CDR1 is SEHNR and CDR2 FQNEAQ (reference sequence). The CDR3 region is CASSPQGTGELFF. The CDR3 DNA reads as TGTGCCAGCAGTCCGCAGGGCACCGGGGAGCTGTTTTTT.

V gene TRBV14 combines with J gene TRBJ2-7; 10 positions match TRBD2. Trimming cost V 2 bases and J 7 bases; bases outside gene matches: 14. The CDR3 sequence is 17 residues long. Germline CDR1 SGHDN, CDR2 FVKESK. The CDR3 loop is CASSQTSAGGPDWEQYF. In DNA, the CDR3 is TGTGCCAGCAGCCAAACATCAGCGGGAGGGCCAGATTGGGAGCAGTACTTC. Drawing the rest from reference TRBV14 and TRBJ2-7, the complete variable domain is EAGVTQFPSHSVIEKGQTVTLRCDPISGHDNLYWYRRVMGKEIKFLLHFVKESKQDESGMPNNRFLAERTGGTYSTLKVQPAELEDSGVYFCASSQTSAGGPDWEQYFGPGTRLTVT.

This chain joins TRBV4-1 and TRBJ2-4; possible D gene TRBD2, 6 bases. V was pared by 0 bases and J by 7 bases, with 10 bases between. CDR3 length: 14 amino acids. Germline CDR1 MGHRA, CDR2 YSYEKL. This chain's CDR3 is CASSQELAENIQYF. The CDR3, as DNA: TGCGCCAGCAGCCAAGAACTAGCCGAGAACATTCAGTACTTC.

The chain employs TRBV4-1 and TRBJ2-5, with TRBD1 matching 9 bases. The CDR3 has 16 amino acids. Looked up from germline, CDR1 is MGHRA and CDR2 is YSYEKL. V shed 1 base and J 5 bases; nucleotides not matched to a gene: 8. DNA for the CDR3: TGCGCCAGCAGCCAAGGCCGGGACAGGGATGTGGAGACCCAGTACTTC. Encoded protein: CASSQGRDRDVETQYF.